Below are 5 T cell receptor beta chains sequenced from a single sample in a study of tumor-infiltrating lymphocytes in primary liver carcinoma. A primer matching the constant region was used to make TCR beta cDNA from around 550 ng of total RNA. The TCR beta library was amplified through three nested multiplex PCR rounds in a modified ARM-PCR procedure. TRBV1-TRBV30 forward and Cbeta reverse primers drove the first two roughly 10-cycle rounds. TCRdb reanalysed the multiplex PCR reads using MiXCR and keeps one entry per CDR3 protein. The table lists fewer than 400,000 distinct CDR3 sequences, 58% of them singletons. Researchers drew blood RNA from unsorted whole blood and extracted germline DNA as well. Source material: peripheral blood. These receptors were collected from a woman aged 25 to 39 with primary liver carcinoma and hepatitis B virus infection.

On this clonotype: A much bigger clone sits one base away, suggesting this may be a read error. This rearrangement joins TRBV6-6 to TRBJ2-1; D not resolved. With 8 bases removed from V and 10 bases from J, the gap between germline ends came to 9 bases. The CDR3 length is 10 residues. Germline lookup yields CDR1 MNHNY and CDR2 SVGAGI (reference sequence). DNA of the CDR3: TGTGCCAGCTGTCTTAGGGAGCAGTTCTTC. Its translation is CASCLREQFF.

This clonotype came up many times. The J gene is TRBJ2-3, the V gene TRBV12-3 or TRBV12-4; possible D gene TRBD2, 7 bases. With 7 bases removed from V and 6 bases from J, the gap between germline ends came to 17 bases. The CDR3 is 14 residues long. CDR3 bases: TGTGCCAGCATCCCCGGACGGGGGGCCGATACGCAGTATTTT. It codes for CASIPGRGADTQYF.

Points on this clonotype: The CDR3 ends on some other residue instead of the conserved phenylalanine or tryptophan, so this is likely a read error. Here the CDR3 reads CASSVPGGRVLDLDQETQYL. CDR3 nucleotides: TGTGCCAGCAGTGTTCCAGGGGGCCGCGTTTTGGACCTTGATCAAGAGACCCAGTACTTA. This chain links TRBV6-1 with TRBJ2-5, with 8 bases lining up with TRBD1. Germline CDR1 and CDR2: MNHNS and SASEGT. The V and J ends lost 4 bases and 2 bases, in that order; junction bases with no gene match: 21. This CDR3 spans 20 amino acids.

The J gene is TRBJ1-1, the V gene TRBV11-3; D remains ambiguous. Trimming took 6 bases from V and 0 from J, leaving 14 bases between them. This CDR3 comprises 15 residues. Looked up from germline, CDR1 is SGHNT and CDR2 is YENEEA. The CDR3 DNA reads as TGTGCCAGCAGGCCAGGTGGAGGAGTGAACACTGAAGCTTTCTTT. Translating it yields CASRPGGGVNTEAFF.

About this clonotype: One end of the junction is discordant with germline, which a read error may explain. The rearrangement joins TRBV11-2 to TRBJ1-6; perhaps TRBD1 as D (6 bases). The germline CDR1 and CDR2 sequences are SGHAT and FQNNGV. The CDR3 runs to 12 residues. The CDR3 here is CVSNLSAGALHF. CDR3 nucleotide sequence: TGTGTCAGCAACCTCTCCGCAGGGGCCCTCCACTTT.